This is a list of T cell receptor beta chains from one sample in a study of T cells in Graves' hyperthyroidism and ophthalmopathy. TCRdb used MiXCR to reprocess the multiplex PCR reads, holding one entry per CDR3 protein. The sample contains 600,000 to 850,000 distinct CDR3 sequences, approximately 19% of which appear only once. The specimen sequenced was blood. The receptors derive from a woman in her 50s with Graves' hyperthyroidism that later progressed to Graves' ophthalmopathy. Each CDR3 is given with its conserved first and last residue.

v_call	cdr3_length	j_call	cdr3_aa
TRBV29-1	15	TRBJ1-5	CSVEVPGSSNQPQHF
TRBV20-1	13	TRBJ2-5	CSAPRTAQETQYF
TRBV7-9	17	TRBJ2-1	CASSLAGLAGTSNEQFF
TRBV6-1	15	TRBJ1-1	CASSESWTVNTEAFF
TRBV4-1	15	TRBJ1-2	CASSLKTDRNYGYTF
TRBV12-3/TRBV12-4	16	TRBJ1-2	CASSSVARGLLYGYTF
TRBV12-3/TRBV12-4	14	TRBJ2-7	CASSPKGQGYEQYF
TRBV7-3	14	TRBJ2-7	CASSTSPGPYEQYF
TRBV5-1	19	TRBJ2-3	CASSLGLAGGGVGTDTQYF
TRBV6-6	14	TRBJ1-2	CASSYAGYNYGYTF
TRBV12-5	13	TRBJ1-4	CASGLGPSEKLFF
TRBV20-1	16	TRBJ1-4	CSARRPYQGLGEKLFF
TRBV12-3/TRBV12-4	16	TRBJ2-5	CASSLTSGGARETQYF
TRBV12-3/TRBV12-4	15	TRBJ1-5	CASSLVRGAGQPQHF
TRBV5-1	15	TRBJ1-5	CASSTSGAEGQPQHF
TRBV6-1	14	TRBJ1-2	CASSRAGINYGYTF
TRBV20-1	13	TRBJ1-5	CSATKWVNQPQHF
TRBV5-1	15	TRBJ1-5	CASSTGTASNQPQHF
TRBV30	14	TRBJ1-2	CAWSVLGTGGSYTF
TRBV3-1	16	TRBJ1-3	CASSQEGTGRRDTIYF
TRBV3-1	14	TRBJ1-2	CASSHLRGGVGYTF
TRBV4-1	17	TRBJ2-3	CASSQVGLAGGTDTQYF
TRBV7-9	16	TRBJ1-1	CASSLVGSPSNTEAFF
TRBV10-3	15	TRBJ2-5	CAISEDREREETQYF
TRBV20-1	13	TRBJ2-7	CSASGLAIYEQYF
TRBV12-3/TRBV12-4	10	TRBJ1-2	CASSRYGYTF
TRBV4-1	14	TRBJ1-2	CASSQGIANYGYTF
TRBV12-3/TRBV12-4	15	TRBJ1-3	CASNRAGGSGNTIYF
TRBV3-1	13	TRBJ1-5	CASSQNGNQPQHF
TRBV2	10	TRBJ1-1	CASSPEEAFF
TRBV7-6	19	TRBJ2-1	CASSLGFFTSGGAGFEQFF
TRBV11-2	16	TRBJ2-2	CASSLSASGYTGELFF
TRBV2	17	TRBJ2-1	CASSESKLNIADNEQFF
TRBV7-6	15	TRBJ1-2	CASSLNRGTNYGYTF
TRBV4-1	16	TRBJ1-2	CASSHSPGQPSYGYTF
TRBV13	13	TRBJ1-2	CASSPRRSYGYTF
TRBV2	14	TRBJ1-5	CASLQGSAIGPQHF
TRBV6-1	13	TRBJ1-4	CASQPLGNEKLFF
TRBV12-3/TRBV12-4	17	TRBJ1-5	CASSTYRGADSNQPQHF
TRBV27	14	TRBJ2-7	CASSSLRGGYEQYF